The 25 T cell receptor beta chains presented below share a single source sample, sequenced in a study of T-cell reconstitution after alpha-beta-depleted transplantation in children. Unique molecular identifiers featured in how the TCRbeta library was prepared. TCRdb passed the PCR reads through MiXCR, listing each CDR3 protein once. The data hold some 130,000 distinct CDR3 sequences, with roughly 10% observed a single time. The sequencing used PBMCs, mostly from graft donor cells, collected 180 days after TCRalphabeta/CD19-depleted stem cell transplant. These receptors were collected from a girl in the first two years of life who had a stem cell transplant for combined immunodeficiency, so the T cells may come from the graft donor.

This clonotype was seen ten or more times. This sequence joins TRBV5-5 and TRBJ2-2, with D perhaps given as TRBD1 or TRBD2 (5 bases each). V shed 0 bases and J shed 4 bases, with 7 bases lying between them. From germline, CDR1 is SGHKS and CDR2 YYEKEE (reference sequence). The CDR3 covers 14 residues. As DNA, the CDR3 is TGTGCCAGCAGCTTGGCAGGGAGCACCGGGGAGCTGTTTTTT. It yields the protein CASSLAGSTGELFF.

This clonotype turned up a few times. The rearrangement joins TRBV7-2 to TRBJ1-5; 10 positions match TRBD1. The CDR3 is 14 amino acids. Germline loops: CDR1 SGHTA, CDR2 FQGNSA. V lost 2 bases and J lost 6; bases outside the gene matches: 1. This chain's CDR3 is CASSLRDRGQPQHF. The CDR3 DNA follows: TGTGCCAGCAGCTTAAGGGACAGGGGTCAGCCCCAGCATTTT.

This clonotype has a count of ten or more. The V and J genes are TRBV28 and TRBJ1-1; 7 bases match TRBD1. The CDR3 sequence is 15 residues long. Germline V gives CDR1 MDHEN, CDR2 SYDVKM. V was clipped by 5 bases and J by 5 bases; unmatched bases: 11. The CDR3 DNA reads as TGTGCCAGCAGTGCCACGGACAGGTTGGTGACTGAAGCTTTCTTT. This sequence encodes CASSATDRLVTEAFF.

V and J are TRBV5-5 and TRBJ2-7; 9 bases map to TRBD1. The germline gives CDR1 SGHKS, CDR2 YYEKEE (reference sequence). The CDR3 is made up of 16 amino acids. V dropped 0 bases and J dropped 5; count of bases not matched to a gene: 9. The DNA of the CDR3 is TGTGCCAGCAGCTTGGAAGCGGGGACAGGGAGGGACGAGCAGTACTTC. Encoded protein: CASSLEAGTGRDEQYF.

Only a few counts were recorded for this clonotype. The chain joins TRBV5-6 to TRBJ1-2; 12 bases line up with TRBD1. The V gene's germline CDR1 is SGHDT and CDR2 YYEEEE. V gave up 3 bases and J gave up 5 bases; unmatched junction bases: 5. This CDR3 comprises 15 residues. The CDR3 protein is CASSSRDRGRYGYTF. The CDR3 nucleotides are TGTGCCAGCAGCTCCCGGGACAGGGGGCGATATGGCTACACCTTC. Variable domain in full (rest from reference TRBV5-6 and TRBJ1-2): DAGVTQSPTHLIKTRGQQVTLRCSPKSGHDTVSWYQQALGQGPQFIFQYYEEEERQRGNFPDRFSGHQFPNYSSELNVNALLLGDSALYLCASSSRDRGRYGYTFGSGTRLTVV.

This clonotype was found a few times. This chain links TRBV5-6 with TRBJ2-5, with D possibly matching TRBD2 (5 bases). Germline loops: CDR1 SGHDT, CDR2 YYEEEE. V dropped 4 bases and J dropped 5 bases, with 15 bases sitting between them. This CDR3 is built from 14 residues. CDR3 region: CASSAGGGVETQYF. For the CDR3, the DNA is TGTGCCAGCAGCGCGGGCGGTGGGGTCGAGACCCAGTACTTC.

J is TRBJ2-5 and V is TRBV5-1; the match to TRBD2 covers 8 bases. V gave up 0 bases and J gave up 1 base; unmatched junction bases: 2. This CDR3 is built from 15 residues. From germline, CDR1 is SGHRS and CDR2 YFSETQ. The CDR3 bases are TGCGCCAGCAGCTTGGACGGACTAGCCCAAGAGACCCAGTACTTC. Protein product: CASSLDGLAQETQYF.

The V call is TRBV7-6, the J call TRBJ1-2, with TRBD1 identical over 7 bases. J gave up 4 bases and V 5 bases, and 7 bases lay outside the gene matches. CDR3 length equals 14 residues. Germline V gives CDR1 SGHVS, CDR2 FNYEAQ. DNA of the CDR3: TGTGCCAGCAGCCCCGGGACAGTGGGCTATGGCTACACCTTC. Its translation is CASSPGTVGYGYTF.

This clonotype was seen a few times. This CDR3 is CAIASGPRDQPQHF. The CDR3 DNA sequence: TGTGCCATCGCTTCCGGGCCCCGGGATCAGCCCCAGCATTTT. The chain employs TRBV10-3 and TRBJ1-5; no clear D. The V end was cut by 8 bases, the J end by 5 bases, with 16 bases between. The CDR3 spans 14 residues. Germline V gives CDR1 ENHRY, CDR2 SYGVKD.

The chain joins TRBV29-1 to TRBJ2-7; D is possibly TRBD1 (5 bases). CDR3 length: 13 residues. CDR1 is SQVTM, CDR2 ANQGSEA, per germline. With 6 bases removed from V and 6 bases from J, the gap between germline ends came to 18 bases. CDR3 sequence (DNA): TGCAGCGTCGAAAATTATCAGGGTGGCGAGCAGTACTTC. It yields the protein CSVENYQGGEQYF.

This clonotype was seen only a few times. V gene TRBV30 combines with J gene TRBJ2-1; 11 nucleotides align to TRBD2. The CDR3 sequence is 16 residues long. Germline V lookup: CDR1 GTSNPN, CDR2 SVGIG (reference sequence). Trimming cost V 0 bases and J 1 base; bases outside gene matches: 2. The chain's CDR3 is CAWSVRLAGSYNEQFF. In DNA, the CDR3 is TGTGCCTGGAGTGTGAGACTAGCGGGGTCCTACAATGAGCAGTTCTTC.

V gene TRBV7-2 combines with J gene TRBJ1-3; D may be TRBD1 (5 bases). The germline V gene encodes CDR1 SGHTA and CDR2 FQGNSA. The CDR3 sequence is 14 residues long. With 7 bases removed from V and 0 bases from J, the gap between germline ends came to 10 bases. The CDR3 DNA follows: TGTGCCAGCATCAGGGATTCCTCTGGAAACACCATATATTTT. Encoded protein: CASIRDSSGNTIYF. Supplemented by reference TRBV7-2 and TRBJ1-3, the full variable domain reads GAGVSQSPSNKVTEKGKDVELRCDPISGHTALYWYRQSLGQGLEFLIYFQGNSAPDKSGLPSDRFSAERTGGSVSTLTIQRTQQEDSAVYLCASIRDSSGNTIYFGEGSWLTVV.

The chain links TRBV2 to TRBJ2-7; tentatively, D is TRBD1 (5 bases). V lost 6 bases, J lost 0 bases, and 15 bases lay in between. The CDR3 has 15 amino acids. Germline V gives CDR1 SNHLY, CDR2 FYNNEI. Written as DNA, the CDR3 is TGTGCCAGCAGGGTAGGGGCAGTCTACTCCTACGAGCAGTACTTC. Protein product: CASRVGAVYSYEQYF.

This chain joins TRBV7-2 and TRBJ2-6; D call uncertain. The ends were cut back, 0 bases at V and 2 bases at J, with 11 bases in the middle. The CDR3 spans 17 residues. The germline CDR1 and CDR2 sequences are SGHTA and FQGNSA. CDR3 nucleotides: TGTGCCAGCAGCTTAGCGGCAGGCTACCCTGGGGCCAACGTCCTGACTTTC. Translating it yields CASSLAAGYPGANVLTF.

This clonotype has just a few counts. The genes are TRBV11-2 and TRBJ2-3, with no clear D. Germline-derived CDR1 and CDR2 are SGHAT and FQNNGV. This CDR3 spans 14 amino acids. V was cut by 4 bases and J by 0 bases, with 8 bases left in between. CDR3 sequence (DNA): TGTGCCAGCAGCTCCATGCACAGCACAGATACGCAGTATTTT. Residues: CASSSMHSTDTQYF.

Only a few counts were recorded for this clonotype. The J gene is TRBJ1-2, the V gene TRBV29-1; 8 nucleotides match TRBD1. Unmatched junction bases numbered 14, after V lost 4 bases and J lost 4 bases. Germline CDR1 is SQVTM and CDR2 is ANQGSEA. This CDR3 contains 16 residues. In DNA form, the CDR3 reads TGCAGCGTTGGGATTCGGGGGGACAGGAGATCCTATGGCTACACCTTC. It is translated as CSVGIRGDRRSYGYTF. The complete variable domain, with remaining parts taken from reference TRBV29-1 and TRBJ1-2, reads SAVISQKPSRDICQRGTSLTIQCQVDSQVTMMFWYRQQPGQSLTLIATANQGSEATYESGFVIDKFPISRPNLTFSTLTVSNMSPEDSSIYLCSVGIRGDRRSYGYTFGSGTRLTVV.

The rearrangement links TRBV10-3 to TRBJ2-3; 8 bases fit TRBD1. The V and J ends lost 4 bases and 3 bases, in that order; junction bases with no gene match: 6. The V gene's germline CDR1 is ENHRY and CDR2 SYGVKD. The CDR3 consists of 15 residues. The CDR3 DNA sequence: TGTGCCATCAGTGGTGGACAGGGCCGGACAGATACGCAGTATTTT. Amino acid sequence: CAISGGQGRTDTQYF.

CDR3 DNA sequence: TGTGCCAGCAGCTTAGGGGGAAGGGGAAGGTCCGAGCAGTACTTC. Translating gives CASSLGGRGRSEQYF. The V gene is TRBV7-6, the J gene TRBJ2-7; weak D call: TRBD1 (5 bases). This CDR3 region has 15 residues. V lost 1 base to trimming and J lost 6 bases, with 16 bases between them. Germline V gives CDR1 SGHVS, CDR2 FNYEAQ.

The chain is built from TRBV5-1 and TRBJ2-3; TRBD2 might be the D (6 bases). CDR1 is SGHRS, CDR2 YFSETQ, per germline. The CDR3 runs to 16 residues. Trimming removed 2 bases at V and 2 bases at J, with 15 bases between. CDR3 sequence reads: CASSFTDYQSTDTQYF. CDR3 sequence (DNA): TGCGCCAGCAGCTTCACGGACTACCAGTCCACAGATACGCAGTATTTT. The variable domain in full, with the rest retrieved from reference TRBV5-1 and TRBJ2-3, is KAGVTQTPRYLIKTRGQQVTLSCSPISGHRSVSWYQQTPGQGLQFLFEYFSETQRNKGNFPGRFSGRQFSNSRSEMNVSTLELGDSALYLCASSFTDYQSTDTQYFGPGTRLTVL.

This clonotype has only a few counts. CDR3 sequence (DNA): TGCAGTCCGTATAGCGGGGGGGGTCACAATGAGCAGTTCTTC. This codes for CSPYSGGGHNEQFF. The chain is built from TRBV20-1 and TRBJ2-1, with TRBD2 identical over 11 bases. Germline assignment: CDR1 DFQATT and CDR2 SNEGSKA (reference sequence). This CDR3 has 14 residues. The V segment lost 8 bases and the J segment 5 bases; nucleotides outside the gene matches: 8.

V is TRBV4-3 and J is TRBJ2-1; 9 bases are a match to TRBD2. Germline V CDR1 and CDR2: LGHNA, YSLEER. The J segment lost 4 bases and the V segment lost 4 bases, leaving 5 bases of the junction unmatched. The CDR3 extends over 15 amino acids. The DNA of the CDR3 is TGCGCCAGCAGCCGGGCGACTAGCGGTTACAATGAGCAGTTCTTC. Translation: CASSRATSGYNEQFF.

This chain links TRBV5-1 with TRBJ2-5; the D gene is possibly TRBD1 (6 bases). There are 14 residues in the CDR3. V shed 4 bases and J shed 2 bases, with 12 bases lying between them. Germline V CDR1 and CDR2: SGHRS, YFSETQ. Written as DNA, the CDR3 is TGCGCCAGCAGCCATCAGACAGGTCAAGAGACCCAGTACTTC. Translating gives CASSHQTGQETQYF.

The chain joins TRBV18 to TRBJ1-5, with 7 positions matching TRBD1. The germline gives CDR1 KGHSH, CDR2 LQKENI. J gave up 3 bases and V 4 bases, and 3 bases lay outside the gene matches. This CDR3 has 14 residues. The DNA for the CDR3 is TGTGCCAGCTCACGGGACAGACCCAATCAGCCCCAGCATTTT. Translation: CASSRDRPNQPQHF. Filled out from reference TRBV18 and TRBJ1-5, the complete variable domain reads NAGVMQNPRHLVRRRGQEARLRCSPMKGHSHVYWYRQLPEEGLKFMVYLQKENIIDESGMPKERFSAEFPKEGPSILRIQQVVRGDSAAYFCASSRDRPNQPQHFGDGTRLSIL.

The chain combines TRBV12-3 or TRBV12-4 with TRBJ2-3; 14 nucleotides agree with TRBD2. V lost 6 bases to trimming and J lost 6 bases; unmatched junction nucleotides: 11. The CDR3 has 17 residues. Here the CDR3 DNA reads TGTGCCAGCAGCCCGGGACTAGCGGGAGCCGGTAGCGATACGCAGTATTTT. Translated, it gives CASSPGLAGAGSDTQYF.

This clonotype was seen a few times. The chain employs TRBV19 and TRBJ1-1; D gene uncertain. Germline CDR1 LNHDA, CDR2 SQIVND (reference sequence). The ends were cut back, 3 bases at V and 0 bases at J, with 8 bases in the middle. There are 14 residues in the CDR3. The CDR3 sequence: CASSMTPMNTEAFF. The CDR3 DNA sequence: TGTGCCAGTAGTATGACACCCATGAACACTGAAGCTTTCTTT.